This TCR beta chain is drawn from a study of Ad26.COV2.S vaccination and SARS-CoV-2 variants. Across the whole study: Of the COV1001 trial arms, the Ad26.COV2.S arm included the donor. Once or twice, 56 days apart, Ad26.COV2.S was delivered intramuscularly.

Study outcomes and limitations: Vaccinated individuals (as opposed to placebo recipients) had higher spike-specific TCR breadth.

Treatment given: 15 to 20 received Ad26.COV2.S at low or high dose, single or two shots; roughly 5 received placebo; per-sample allocation not given. Specimens were obtained on day 63 following the first vaccine or placebo injection. An Ad26 vector that expressed Wuhan-strain SARS-CoV-2 spike constituted the vaccine. Here immunoSEQ multiplex PCR was the method, and the copy in TCRdb shows in-frame clones only, minus some. Of about 400,000 clones listed, around 89% were seen once; the top ten hold around 2%. This clone is a singleton in its sample. Its cognate antigen is unknown. Its ends do not fully match the called genes, so a read error is possible. The CDR3 runs to 11 residues. Germline lookup yields CDR1 SGDLS and CDR2 YYNGEE.

Sequences were derived from peripheral blood, sampled in a trial of Ad26.COV2.S vaccine versus placebo. The chain has TRBV9 and TRBJ1-2; tentative D call: TRBD1 (6 bases). This clonotype was sampled from a person aged 18 to 65 who received the Ad26.COV2.S COVID-19 vaccine or a placebo. CDR3 sequence (DNA): TGTGCCAGCAGCGCCCCGGGGGGCGCCCTCTTC. It is translated as CASSAPGGALF.